This T cell receptor (beta chain) stems from a study of post-analysis software for immune sequencing data. Regarding the study as a whole: TRBV segments more frequent in patients than in controls numbered roughly 5 and included TRBV5-6, TRBV5-1 and TRBV20-1.

Of note for this clonotype: As yet, its antigen is unknown.

cDNA libraries of TCR beta carried unique molecular identifiers. Each CDR3 protein gets one entry after TCRdb re-called the PCR reads with MiXCR. The sample holds 740,000 or so distinct CDR3 sequences; 53% are singletons and the top ten take approximately 4.3%. Trimming shortened V by 0 bases and J by 0 bases, and 16 bases separated the two germline ends. CDR3 length: 18 amino acids. Germline CDR1 reads SGHRS; CDR2 reads YFSETQ. The TCR sequence derives from a girl under 18 with multiple sclerosis. The sequenced material came from blood. This chain joins TRBV5-1 and TRBJ2-1, with D tentatively TRBD2 (6 bases). The CDR3 protein is CASSLASGGMSSYNEQFF. The CDR3, as DNA: TGCGCCAGCAGCTTGGCCTCGGGCGGGATGAGCTCCTACAATGAGCAGTTCTTC.